These T cell receptor beta chains were read from a single sample in a study of blood T cell repertoires in COVID-19. Measured with immunoSEQ multiplex PCR; TCRdb has only the in-frame clones, and not every one. In the table there are about 58,000 clones, about nine tenths of which are singletons. Sequenced sample: peripheral blood. These receptors all come from a woman between 65 and 79 years old with active COVID-19. Each CDR3 is given with its conserved first and last residue. Fields, in order: D gene, V gene, clone size, J gene, CDR3 DNA, CDR3 protein. The D gene is left open where the match is weak. Expanded clones get a size class; other rows say once, few or many, or leave the size out.

TRBD2	TRBV6-5	.	TRBJ2-3	TGTGCCAGCAGAGCGGGAGGGACCACAGATACGCAGTATTTT	CASRAGGTTDTQYF
.	TRBV4-1	few	TRBJ2-5	TGCGCCAGCAGCCTTGTGGGAGGCGGGGAGACCCAGTACTTC	CASSLVGGGETQYF
.	TRBV28	.	TRBJ2-3	TGTGCCAGCAGAACCGGGACTCCAGGGACAGATACGCAGTATTTT	CASRTGTPGTDTQYF
.	TRBV9	.	TRBJ2-7	TGTGCCAGCAGCGTAGGAACGGTTAGCGAGCAGTACTTC	CASSVGTVSEQYF
.	TRBV7-2	few	TRBJ2-1	TGTGCCAGCAGCCTCCAATCGGACTTCGAGGGCTACAATGAGCAGTTCTTC	CASSLQSDFEGYNEQFF
TRBD1	TRBV28	once	TRBJ1-2	TGTGCCAGCAGCGACAGGGGTCGCGGCTACACCTTC	CASSDRGRGYTF
TRBD1	TRBV9	.	TRBJ1-1	TGTGCCAGCAGCGAGAAACAGGGGCTGGACACTGAAGCTTTCTTT	CASSEKQGLDTEAFF
.	TRBV11-1	few	TRBJ2-1	TGTGCCAGCAGCCAATACAATGAGCAGTTCTTC	CASSQYNEQFF
TRBD2	TRBV20-1	.	TRBJ2-1	TGCAGTGCTAGTAGGCGGGAGGAGCAGTTCTTC	CSASRREEQFF
.	TRBV2	once	TRBJ1-2	TGTGCCAGCAGTGAAGCTGACAGCCAGCTCTATGGCTACACCTTC	CASSEADSQLYGYTF
.	TRBV2	.	TRBJ1-1	TGTGCCAGCAGCCCGACAGTGAACACTGAAGCTTTCTTT	CASSPTVNTEAFF
TRBD2	TRBV19	.	TRBJ2-1	TGTGCCAGTAGTTTTCCGGGACTAGCGGTCAATGAGCAGTTCTTC	CASSFPGLAVNEQFF
.	TRBV12-3/TRBV12-4	.	TRBJ1-2	TGTGCCAGCAGTTCACAGGACTATGGCTACACCTTC	CASSSQDYGYTF
.	TRBV28	.	TRBJ2-7	TGTGCCAGCAGTCAGACTGTCTACGAGCAGTACTTC	CASSQTVYEQYF
.	TRBV14	.	TRBJ2-7	TGTGCCAGCAGCCAAGAGCTCGGAGACGAGCAGTACTTC	CASSQELGDEQYF
TRBD2	TRBV7-8	.	TRBJ2-7	TGTGCCAGCAGCTTCCGACTAGCGGCCTACGAGCAGTACTTC	CASSFRLAAYEQYF
TRBD1	TRBV12-3/TRBV12-4	.	TRBJ2-5	TGTGCCAGCAGCGACAGGGGTGGACAGACCCAGTACTTC	CASSDRGGQTQYF
TRBD1	TRBV30	.	TRBJ2-1	TGTGCCTGGAGTAAAAGAGTAGGGGGCCCCGGCAATGAGCAGTTCTTC	CAWSKRVGGPGNEQFF
.	TRBV29-1	.	TRBJ1-5	TGCAGCGTTCGGGACAACTACAATCAGCCCCAGCATTTT	CSVRDNYNQPQHF
.	TRBV28	.	TRBJ1-2	TGTGCCAGCTTCCAGGCCTATGGCTACACCTTC	CASFQAYGYTF
.	TRBV19	once	TRBJ2-3	TGTGCCAGTAGTGGTAGGGGTGAGGATACGCAGTATTTT	CASSGRGEDTQYF
TRBD2	TRBV19	.	TRBJ2-1	TGTGCCAGTACCCCCATGGGGAAGCGGGGGAATGAGCAGTTCTTC	CASTPMGKRGNEQFF
TRBD2	TRBV6-5	.	TRBJ2-5	TGTGCCACCGCTAGCGGGATACAAGAGACCCAGTACTTC	CATASGIQETQYF
.	TRBV2	.	TRBJ2-4	TGTGCCAGCAGTGAGAGAAACATTCAGTACTTC	CASSERNIQYF
.	TRBV12-3/TRBV12-4	.	TRBJ1-1	TGTGCCAGCAGTTTGTCAGAGAACACTGAAGCTTTCTTT	CASSLSENTEAFF
TRBD1	TRBV27	.	TRBJ1-1	TGTGCCAGCAGCAGAGATAGGGGGCTGGGAGCTTTCTTT	CASSRDRGLGAFF
.	TRBV4-2	.	TRBJ2-5	TGTGCCAGCAGCCCTTTCGGGGGGCTCGGAGAGACCCAGTACTTC	CASSPFGGLGETQYF
.	TRBV7-2	.	TRBJ2-7	TGTGCCAGCAGCCTAAGACCGACTGGCCTCTACGAGCAGTACTTC	CASSLRPTGLYEQYF
.	TRBV20-1	.	TRBJ1-1	TGCAGTGCTACAGTGAACACTGAAGCTTTCTTT	CSATVNTEAFF
.	TRBV10-2	.	TRBJ1-3	TGCGCCAGCACCTATATTGCAGGGATAGGAAACACCATATATTTT	CASTYIAGIGNTIYF
TRBD1	TRBV5-1	.	TRBJ1-5	TGCGCCAGCAGCTTGGTGGCAGGGGGAAGTCAGCCCCAGCATTTT	CASSLVAGGSQPQHF
TRBD1	TRBV19	.	TRBJ1-5	TGTGCCAGTATGCGGAACAGGGGCCTGCCCCAGCATTTT	CASMRNRGLPQHF
.	TRBV28	.	TRBJ1-4	TGTGCCAGCAGTTTATTGGCAACATCATCCCCCAAACTGTTTTTT	CASSLLATSSPKLFF
.	TRBV5-1	.	TRBJ2-5	TGCGCCAGCAGCTTGGAAGGGCAGGGCGAGGAGACCCAGTACTTC	CASSLEGQGEETQYF
.	TRBV27	once	TRBJ1-2	TGTGCCAGCAGTCCTATCCCTACGTGGGAGGCCTATGGCTACACCTTC	CASSPIPTWEAYGYTF
TRBD2	TRBV13	medium-sized	TRBJ2-1	TGTGCCAGCAGCTTAGGCGGACTAGCGAGGATTGGCGATGAGCAGTTCTTC	CASSLGGLARIGDEQFF
.	TRBV3-1/TRBV3-2	.	TRBJ2-1	TGTGCCAGCAGCCAAGATTTGAGACTAACCTACAATGAGCAGTTCTTC	CASSQDLRLTYNEQFF
.	TRBV7-9	.	TRBJ1-1	TGTGCCAGCAGCTTAGGACGGTTTGGCGGTGAAGCTTTCTTT	CASSLGRFGGEAFF
.	TRBV5-1	.	TRBJ2-3	TGCGCCAGCAGCCCCAGCGCGGGACCCCGTGGCACAGATACGCAGTATTTT	CASSPSAGPRGTDTQYF
TRBD1	TRBV6-5	.	TRBJ1-6	TGTGCCAGCAGTTTATACCGGGACAGGGTAAATTCACCCCTCCACTTT	CASSLYRDRVNSPLHF
.	TRBV7-2	.	TRBJ2-2	TGTGCCAGCAGCTTAAGACCGGGACAAGGGTACGGCGGGGAGCTGTTTTTT	CASSLRPGQGYGGELFF
.	TRBV18	.	TRBJ1-5	TGTGCCAGCTCGCGTAGCAATCAGCCCCAGCATTTT	CASSRSNQPQHF
.	TRBV4-1	.	TRBJ2-5	TGCGCCAGCAGCCAGCCCACTATGACCCTACAAGAGACCCAGTACTTC	CASSQPTMTLQETQYF
.	TRBV29-1	.	TRBJ1-6	TGCAGCGTTGAGGGCTCGGGGGCCTATAATTCACCCCTCCACTTT	CSVEGSGAYNSPLHF
.	TRBV5-4	.	TRBJ2-3	TGTGCCAGCAGCCCGGAAGGCGAGGGTTTGGGCACAGATACGCAGTATTTT	CASSPEGEGLGTDTQYF
TRBD2	TRBV11-3	.	TRBJ2-1	TGTGCCAGCAGCTCATATAGCGGGACTTACAATGAGCAGTTCTTC	CASSSYSGTYNEQFF
TRBD1	TRBV2	.	TRBJ1-2	TGTGCCAGCAGTGGGGAAAGGGGGCACGGCTACACCTTC	CASSGERGHGYTF
.	TRBV19	.	TRBJ2-7	TGTGCCAGTAGTACCCGAGGGAACGAGCAGTACTTC	CASSTRGNEQYF
TRBD2	TRBV30	few	TRBJ2-1	TGTGCCTGGAGTGCCACTAGCGGGAGGAGAGTTGGCAATGAGCAGTTCTTC	CAWSATSGRRVGNEQFF
.	TRBV12-3/TRBV12-4	.	TRBJ2-1	TGTGCCAGCAAGGGGCTCGGAGCCGAGCAGTTCTTC	CASKGLGAEQFF
.	TRBV2	.	TRBJ2-2	TGTGCCAGCAGGACAGGCCACACCGGGGAGCTGTTTTTT	CASRTGHTGELFF
.	TRBV28	.	TRBJ1-2	TGTGCCAGCAGGGGGAGGGAGTCCCATAACTATGGCTACACCTTC	CASRGRESHNYGYTF